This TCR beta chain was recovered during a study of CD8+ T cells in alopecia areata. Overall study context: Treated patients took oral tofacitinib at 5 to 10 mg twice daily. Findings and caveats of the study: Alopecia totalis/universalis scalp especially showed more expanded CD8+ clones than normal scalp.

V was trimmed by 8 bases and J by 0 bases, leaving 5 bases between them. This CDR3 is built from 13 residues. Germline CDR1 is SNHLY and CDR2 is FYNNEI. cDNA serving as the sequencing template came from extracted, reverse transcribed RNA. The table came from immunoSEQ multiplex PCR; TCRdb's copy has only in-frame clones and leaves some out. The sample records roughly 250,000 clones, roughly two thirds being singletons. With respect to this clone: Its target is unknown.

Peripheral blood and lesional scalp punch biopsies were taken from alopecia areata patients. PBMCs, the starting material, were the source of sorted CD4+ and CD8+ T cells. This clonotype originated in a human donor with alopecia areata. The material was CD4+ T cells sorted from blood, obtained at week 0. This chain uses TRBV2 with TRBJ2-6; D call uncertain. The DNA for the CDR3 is TGTGCCAGCGTGAGCTCTGGGGCCAACGTCCTGACTTTC. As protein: CASVSSGANVLTF.